This is a list of T cell receptor beta chains from one sample in a study of T cell responses to AZD1222 COVID-19 vaccine. Using immunoSEQ multiplex PCR, the repertoire was profiled, and TCRdb retains in-frame clones only, with some absent. Of about 140,000 clones in the sample, about 92% are singletons; the top ten hold around 12%. This material consisted of peripheral blood, taken after recovery from COVID-19. Receptors were obtained from an adult who had recovered from COVID-19. Both conserved end residues are part of each CDR3. Clone sizes are given selectively: once, few, many, or a class where the clone is expanded.

V,length,size,J,CDR3
TRBV5-1,18,.,TRBJ2-5,CASSLRPGTSLGLETQYF
TRBV28,15,.,TRBJ2-5,CASSRPSGRWETQYF
TRBV4-1,17,once,TRBJ1-1,CASSQAWDRAMNTEAFF
TRBV28,16,.,TRBJ1-2,CASSFVNRVHTPGYTF
TRBV5-6,15,.,TRBJ1-4,CASSLVGDVEGKLFF
TRBV7-8,15,.,TRBJ1-6,CASSPRQIYNSPLHF
TRBV5-5,14,.,TRBJ1-5,CASSFDGSNQPQHF
TRBV11-3,13,.,TRBJ1-2,CASSLTAGRDYTF
TRBV10-3,15,.,TRBJ1-5,CAIKPGGSGNQPQHF
TRBV6-6,15,.,TRBJ1-5,CASRPGTGGTQPQHF
TRBV18,12,.,TRBJ1-2,CASSPTGFGYTF
TRBV3-1/TRBV3-2,15,.,TRBJ2-7,CASSLTAGTVGEQYF
TRBV5-4,15,.,TRBJ1-4,CASSLGGGSGEKLFF
TRBV2,12,.,TRBJ2-7,CASSPDYYEQYF
TRBV4-1,16,.,TRBJ2-7,CASSQSPGVGAYEQYF
TRBV7-9,14,once,TRBJ1-2,CASSLIRGNYGYTF
TRBV10-3,13,.,TRBJ1-2,CAITRGQSYGYTF
TRBV28,17,.,TRBJ1-2,CASSTIKKTGRNYGYTF
TRBV6-5,13,.,TRBJ2-1,CASRTTFYNEQFF
TRBV10-3,15,.,TRBJ1-1,CAISESKGTGTEAFF